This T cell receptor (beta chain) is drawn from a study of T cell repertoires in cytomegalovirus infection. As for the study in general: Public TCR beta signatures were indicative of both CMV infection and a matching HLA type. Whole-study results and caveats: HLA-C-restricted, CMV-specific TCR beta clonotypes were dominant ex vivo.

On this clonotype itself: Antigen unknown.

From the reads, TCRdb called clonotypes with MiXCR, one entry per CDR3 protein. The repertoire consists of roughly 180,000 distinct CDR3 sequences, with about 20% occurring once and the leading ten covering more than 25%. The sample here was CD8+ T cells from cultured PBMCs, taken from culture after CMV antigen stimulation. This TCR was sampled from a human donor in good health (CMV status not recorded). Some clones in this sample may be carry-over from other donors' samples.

The CDR3 here is CSVEKRTGRGNTIYF. CDR3 nucleotides: TGCAGCGTTGAAAAAAGGACAGGGAGGGGAAACACCATATATTTT. V gene TRBV29-1 combines with J gene TRBJ1-3; 8 nucleotides agree with TRBD1. This CDR3 is built from 15 residues. V lost 2 bases to trimming and J lost 4 bases; unmatched junction nucleotides: 7. Germline V gives CDR1 SQVTM, CDR2 ANQGSEA.